Listed below are T cell receptor beta chains from one sample, sequenced in a study of blood T cell repertoires in COVID-19. This table comes from immunoSEQ multiplex PCR, and its TCRdb copy is limited to in-frame clones, with some not included. The table includes some 100,000 clones, around 81% detected once. Sequencing was done on a sample of peripheral blood. The receptors shown here come from a human donor in a cohort sampled during active COVID-19. The CDR3 runs from the conserved cysteine through the conserved F or W. A D gene is named only where the DNA matches it firmly. Not all rows give a size; the values are once, few, many and, for expanded clones, a class.

CDR3 DNA: TGTGCCAGTAGTATGACGAGACAGCGAAATCAGCCCCAGCATTTT; CDR3 protein: CASSMTRQRNQPQHF; J gene: TRBJ1-5; V gene: TRBV19; D gene: .; clone size: .
CDR3 DNA: TGTGCCTGGAGTGTATTGGAGGGAGAAGCTTTCTTT; CDR3 protein: CAWSVLEGEAFF; J gene: TRBJ1-1; V gene: TRBV30; D gene: .; clone size: .
CDR3 DNA: TGTGCCAGCAGCACTCGCAGGGGGCGAGACACCGGGGAGCTGTTTTTT; CDR3 protein: CASSTRRGRDTGELFF; J gene: TRBJ2-2; V gene: TRBV7-2; D gene: TRBD1; clone size: .
CDR3 DNA: TGCGCGGGGAAGGAGGGAACCACTGAAGCTTTCTTT; CDR3 protein: CAGKEGTTEAFF; J gene: TRBJ1-1; V gene: TRBV4-3; D gene: .; clone size: .
CDR3 DNA: TGTGCCTGGAGTCGCAGGGGGGCGGCGAACACCGGGGAGCTGTTTTTT; CDR3 protein: CAWSRRGAANTGELFF; J gene: TRBJ2-2; V gene: TRBV30; D gene: .; clone size: once
CDR3 DNA: TGTGCCAGCAGATATGACAGCGCAGAAGCTTTCTTT; CDR3 protein: CASRYDSAEAFF; J gene: TRBJ1-1; V gene: TRBV28; D gene: .; clone size: .
CDR3 DNA: TGCGCCAGCAGTCCAGAAGGCAATCAGCCCCAGCATTTT; CDR3 protein: CASSPEGNQPQHF; J gene: TRBJ1-5; V gene: TRBV5-1; D gene: .; clone size: .
CDR3 DNA: TGTGCCAGCAGCTTACAGGGGGCGCAATATGGCTACACCTTC; CDR3 protein: CASSLQGAQYGYTF; J gene: TRBJ1-2; V gene: TRBV7-2; D gene: TRBD1; clone size: once
CDR3 DNA: TGCGCCAGCAGCCACCGGGACAGGGGGCAGGGTCAGCCCCAGCATTTT; CDR3 protein: CASSHRDRGQGQPQHF; J gene: TRBJ1-5; V gene: TRBV4-1; D gene: TRBD1; clone size: few
CDR3 DNA: TGTGCCAGCAGCCCCAGAGCGGCACAGGGGTACCGCTATGGCTACACCTTC; CDR3 protein: CASSPRAAQGYRYGYTF; J gene: TRBJ1-2; V gene: TRBV7-2; D gene: TRBD1; clone size: once
CDR3 DNA: TGCGCCAGCAGCCAAGAGGGAGGGAGTAGCTCCTACGAGCAGTACTTC; CDR3 protein: CASSQEGGSSSYEQYF; J gene: TRBJ2-7; V gene: TRBV4-3; D gene: TRBD2; clone size: .
CDR3 DNA: TGTGCCAGCGAATGGACAGTTCTTCATAATTCACCCCTCCACTTT; CDR3 protein: CASEWTVLHNSPLHF; J gene: TRBJ1-6; V gene: TRBV2; D gene: .; clone size: once
CDR3 DNA: TGTGCCATCAGGGTTTCGACAGGTAGCACTGAAGCTTTCTTT; CDR3 protein: CAIRVSTGSTEAFF; J gene: TRBJ1-1; V gene: TRBV10-3; D gene: .; clone size: .
CDR3 DNA: TGTGCCAGCAGCCAAGAAAGGGGACAGAGCAATGAAAAACTGTTTTTT; CDR3 protein: CASSQERGQSNEKLFF; J gene: TRBJ1-4; V gene: TRBV3-1/TRBV3-2; D gene: TRBD1; clone size: once
CDR3 DNA: TGTGCCAGCAGGCCGTCAGGGGGAAATGGCTACACCTTC; CDR3 protein: CASRPSGGNGYTF; J gene: TRBJ1-2; V gene: TRBV9; D gene: TRBD1; clone size: .
CDR3 DNA: TGTGCCAGCAGCTCTTGGACAGGGAACACTGAAGCTTTCTTT; CDR3 protein: CASSSWTGNTEAFF; J gene: TRBJ1-1; V gene: TRBV7-8; D gene: TRBD1; clone size: .
CDR3 DNA: TGTGCCAGCAGCTTGGTCGGGGTTCCTGAAGCTTTCTTT; CDR3 protein: CASSLVGVPEAFF; J gene: TRBJ1-1; V gene: TRBV7-2; D gene: .; clone size: .
CDR3 DNA: TGTGCCAGCAGACAGGGCGTCTATGGCTACACCTTC; CDR3 protein: CASRQGVYGYTF; J gene: TRBJ1-2; V gene: TRBV18; D gene: TRBD1; clone size: .
CDR3 DNA: TGTGCCAGCAACGCCCAGGGGGCTATCACTGAAGCTTTCTTT; CDR3 protein: CASNAQGAITEAFF; J gene: TRBJ1-1; V gene: TRBV2; D gene: TRBD1; clone size: few
CDR3 DNA: TGTGCCAGCAGCTTATTACAGACGAACACTGAAGCTTTCTTT; CDR3 protein: CASSLLQTNTEAFF; J gene: TRBJ1-1; V gene: TRBV13; D gene: .; clone size: .
CDR3 DNA: TGTGCCAGCAGCTTAAACCTGGTTGGCGGCGGGACCCCCTACGAGCAGTACTTC; CDR3 protein: CASSLNLVGGGTPYEQYF; J gene: TRBJ2-7; V gene: TRBV7-2; D gene: .; clone size: .
CDR3 DNA: TGTGCAAGTCGCCGGGGGATGGGGGGTCGGGGCAATCAGCCCCAGCATTTT; CDR3 protein: CASRRGMGGRGNQPQHF; J gene: TRBJ1-5; V gene: TRBV12-2; D gene: .; clone size: .
CDR3 DNA: TGTGCCAGCAGCGCCGGACAGGGGTGGGAAGACACCATATATTTT; CDR3 protein: CASSAGQGWEDTIYF; J gene: TRBJ1-3; V gene: TRBV9; D gene: TRBD1; clone size: .
CDR3 DNA: TGTGCCAGCAGCCCGTGGACTAAGCTGAACACTGAAGCTTTCTTT; CDR3 protein: CASSPWTKLNTEAFF; J gene: TRBJ1-1; V gene: TRBV7-9; D gene: .; clone size: .
CDR3 DNA: TGTGCCAGCAGCGCCGACGGTCAGGCGAACACTGAAGCTTTCTTT; CDR3 protein: CASSADGQANTEAFF; J gene: TRBJ1-1; V gene: TRBV7-3; D gene: .; clone size: .
CDR3 DNA: TGCGCCAGCAGCTTGACTAGCGAAGAGACCCAGTACTTC; CDR3 protein: CASSLTSEETQYF; J gene: TRBJ2-5; V gene: TRBV5-1; D gene: TRBD2; clone size: .
CDR3 DNA: TGTGCCAGCAGCTTAGAAGGCTCAGGCAGCTATGGCTACACCTTC; CDR3 protein: CASSLEGSGSYGYTF; J gene: TRBJ1-2; V gene: TRBV7-2; D gene: .; clone size: .
CDR3 DNA: TGCGCCAGCAGCCAAATCCTGAGGGGGGGCAAAAACATTCAGTACTTC; CDR3 protein: CASSQILRGGKNIQYF; J gene: TRBJ2-4; V gene: TRBV4-1; D gene: .; clone size: .
CDR3 DNA: TGTGCCAGCTCACAAGCTAGCGGCTCCAGTCAGCCCCAGCATTTT; CDR3 protein: CASSQASGSSQPQHF; J gene: TRBJ1-5; V gene: TRBV18; D gene: .; clone size: .